This TCR beta chain originates from a study of blood T cell repertoires in COVID-19. Study in general: Researchers got acute and convalescent COVID-19 samples from the United States, Italy and Spain.

Per the original methods: Nucleated cell counts were estimated from reference gene primer amplification. This table comes from immunoSEQ multiplex PCR, and its TCRdb copy is limited to in-frame clones, with some not included. V and J calls and clone size are given by that table; D and trimming were obtained from the DNA. The repertoire holds roughly 220,000 clones, approximately 90% seen once, with 10% in the top ten. The Seattle patients joined while their infection was active and were tracked longitudinally afterward. The source material was peripheral blood. The receptor was derived from a woman aged 45-65 years with COVID-19, enrolled during active disease.

The CDR3 loop reads CASSQYHLKGQGISGYTF. DNA for the CDR3: TGCGCCAGCAGTCAATATCATTTAAAGGGACAGGGAATATCCGGCTACACCTTC. The chain carries TRBV23-1 and TRBJ1-2; 9 nucleotides align to TRBD1. TRBV23-1 is an ORF, with its function uncertain. J was trimmed by 8 bases and V by 1 base; bases with no gene match: 17. The CDR3 runs to 18 residues.